The 13 T cell receptor beta chains below all came from one sample that was sequenced in a study of blood T cell repertoires in COVID-19. The assay was immunoSEQ multiplex PCR, and TCRdb's table has in-frame clones only and misses some. Altogether about 78,000 clones are present, 87% being singletons, with the ten largest covering approximately 4.9%. The sample was peripheral blood. These receptor sequences come from a woman older than 75 with active or convalescent COVID-19.

The rearrangement uses TRBV7-2 and TRBJ1-5; possible D gene TRBD1, 5 bases. V was clipped by 0 bases and J by 5 bases, with 11 bases between them. This CDR3 has 15 residues. The germline gives CDR1 SGHTA, CDR2 FQGNSA. The CDR3 loop reads CASSLAGQGHQPQHF. DNA of the CDR3: TGTGCCAGCAGCTTAGCTGGGCAGGGCCATCAGCCCCAGCATTTT. The variable domain in full, with the rest retrieved from reference TRBV7-2 and TRBJ1-5, is GAGVSQSPSNKVTEKGKDVELRCDPISGHTALYWYRQSLGQGLEFLIYFQGNSAPDKSGLPSDRFSAERTGGSVSTLTIQRTQQEDSAVYLCASSLAGQGHQPQHFGDGTRLSIL.

The CDR3 sequence: CASSLQGINTGELFF. The DNA for the CDR3 is TGTGCCAGCAGCCTACAGGGGATAAACACCGGGGAGCTGTTTTTT. The rearrangement uses TRBV7-2 and TRBJ2-2, with 7 bases that match TRBD1. This CDR3 has 15 amino acids. The trim removed 5 bases at V and 2 bases at J, leaving 5 bases unmatched. CDR1 and CDR2 from the germline V gene are SGHTA and FQGNSA.

The genes are TRBV9 and TRBJ2-5, with TRBD2 as a possible D gene (5 bases). Trimming shortened V by 4 bases and J by 2 bases, and 15 bases separated the two germline ends. The CDR3 extends over 15 amino acids. Germline CDR1 SGDLS, CDR2 YYNGEE. CDR3 protein: CASSPGRGLQETQYF. The DNA of the CDR3 is TGTGCCAGCAGCCCAGGTCGGGGATTACAAGAGACCCAGTACTTC.

J is TRBJ1-1 and V is TRBV7-9, with 7 bases aligning to TRBD1. Trimming at V came to 5 bases and at J to 2 bases, leaving 5 bases not matched to a gene. The CDR3 is 14 amino acids. CDR1 is SEHNR, CDR2 FQNEAQ, per germline (reference sequence). Here the CDR3 reads CASSRGQLNTEAFF. The CDR3 DNA follows: TGTGCCAGCAGCCGGGGACAGTTAAACACTGAAGCTTTCTTT.

This clone was seen a few times. V usage is TRBV9 and J usage is TRBJ2-7; D may be TRBD1 (5 bases). The CDR3 runs 14 residues. The germline V and J ends were trimmed by 1 base and 1 base, with 9 bases remaining between them. CDR1 and CDR2 from the germline V gene are SGDLS and YYNGEE. The CDR3 DNA follows: TGTGCCAGCAGCGTATATCCAGGGTCCTACGAGCAGTACTTC. Amino acids: CASSVYPGSYEQYF.

This clone was seen a few times. The chain couples TRBV7-3 to TRBJ2-2, with D tentatively TRBD1 (6 bases). The germline V gene has CDR1 SGHTA and CDR2 FQGTGA. The germline V and J ends were trimmed by 5 bases and 1 base, with 11 bases remaining between them. The CDR3 sequence is 15 residues long. CDR3 DNA: TGTGCCAGCAGCCTCACGGGACAGAACACCGGGGAGCTGTTTTTT. This encodes CASSLTGQNTGELFF.

This clone came up a few times. The CDR3 region is CASRQTGSTEAFF. The CDR3, as DNA: TGCGCCAGCAGGCAGACAGGGAGCACTGAAGCTTTCTTT. V gene TRBV10-2 combines with J gene TRBJ1-1; 7 bases map to TRBD1. The CDR3 length is 13 residues. With V trimmed by 6 bases and J by 4 bases, 5 bases remained unmatched. Germline V gene sequence: CDR1 WSHSY, CDR2 SAAADI.

The rearrangement links TRBV5-1 to TRBJ1-5; perhaps TRBD1 as D (6 bases). Deletions cut 0 bases from V and 4 bases from J, with 11 bases between. Germline lookup yields CDR1 SGHRS and CDR2 YFSETQ. The CDR3 runs to 15 residues. CDR3 protein: CASSLEGDLNQPQHF. The CDR3 bases are TGCGCCAGCAGCTTGGAGGGGGACCTTAATCAGCCCCAGCATTTT.

V and J are TRBV7-2 and TRBJ2-5; 8 nucleotides match TRBD1. The CDR3 consists of 15 residues. J was trimmed by 4 bases and V by 1 base; bases with no gene match: 5. CDR1 and CDR2 from the germline V gene are SGHTA and FQGNSA. CDR3 loop: CASSLEATGAETQYF. The CDR3 DNA reads TGTGCCAGCAGCTTAGAGGCGACAGGGGCAGAGACCCAGTACTTC.

This clone showed up just once. The gene calls are TRBV5-5 and TRBJ2-7, with D perhaps TRBD1 (6 bases). V lost 1 base to trimming and J lost 3 bases, with 11 bases between them. This CDR3 comprises 14 residues. Germline lookup yields CDR1 SGHKS and CDR2 YYEKEE (reference sequence). The CDR3 region has the DNA TGTGCCAGCAGCTTGCGACAGGCGATCTACGAGCAGTACTTC. Amino acid sequence: CASSLRQAIYEQYF. Based on the CDR3 plus reference TRBV5-5 and TRBJ2-7, the full variable domain is DAGVTQSPTHLIKTRGQQVTLRCSPISGHKSVSWYQQVLGQGPQFIFQYYEKEERGRGNFPDRFSARQFPNYSSELNVNALLLGDSALYLCASSLRQAIYEQYFGPGTRLTVT.

The CDR3 region has the DNA TGTGCCAGCAGCTCTAACACAGATACGCAGTATTTT. Its translation is CASSSNTDTQYF. V and J are TRBV7-9 and TRBJ2-3; D gene ambiguous. Trimming left V 4 bases short and J 2 bases short, with 4 bases between. Looked up from germline, CDR1 is SEHNR and CDR2 is FQNEAQ (reference sequence). The CDR3 length is 12 residues.

This clone was detected once. V is TRBV5-6 and J is TRBJ2-5; maybe TRBD2 (5 bases). Germline assignment: CDR1 SGHDT and CDR2 YYEEEE. V was pared by 0 bases and J by 9 bases, with 15 bases between. The CDR3 has 14 residues. In DNA form, the CDR3 reads TGTGCCAGCAGCTTGGAGGCTAGCAGAACGCCCCAGTACTTC. This gives the protein CASSLEASRTPQYF. Drawing the rest from reference TRBV5-6 and TRBJ2-5, the complete variable domain is DAGVTQSPTHLIKTRGQQVTLRCSPKSGHDTVSWYQQALGQGPQFIFQYYEEEERQRGNFPDRFSGHQFPNYSSELNVNALLLGDSALYLCASSLEASRTPQYFGPGTRLLVL.

CDR3 in amino acids: CAGLPQGRGNNEQFF. As DNA, the CDR3 is TGTGCCGGGTTGCCCCAAGGGCGGGGAAACAATGAGCAGTTCTTC. V gene TRBV30 combines with J gene TRBJ2-1; possible D gene TRBD2, 6 bases. V was pared by 8 bases and J by 5 bases, with 22 bases between. There are 15 residues in the CDR3. Germline V gene lookup returns CDR1 GTSNPN and CDR2 SVGIG (reference sequence).